This TCR beta chain was identified during a study of PD-1 blockade in classical Hodgkin lymphoma. Study-wide points: Newly diagnosed patients reportedly trailed healthy donors in baseline TCR diversity. By C4D1 there was a significant rise in CD4+ TCR diversity but not in CD8+ TCR diversity.

Deletions cut 10 bases from V and 5 bases from J, with 11 bases between. This CDR3 has 11 residues. Germline V gene sequence: CDR1 MNHEY, CDR2 SVGAGI. About this clone itself: Its specificity is unknown.

Time point indicated: cycle 4 day 1 (C4D1), after more than five weeks of nivolumab. Relapses following autologous stem cell transplantation were seen in all patients, with brentuximab vedotin exposure varying. TCRdb's copy holds only in-frame clones and misses some; the assay was immunoSEQ multiplex PCR. This sample carries 43,000 or so clones, over 75% of them seen once, and the ten largest clones take less than 40%. The source was peripheral blood mononuclear cells (PBMCs), collected before the fourth cycle of nivolumab. This sequence was found in a human donor with classical Hodgkin lymphoma. This chain joins TRBV6-5 and TRBJ1-1, with a possible D match to TRBD1 (5 bases). For the CDR3, the DNA is TGTGCCACCGGGGACGTTACTGAAGCTTTCTTT. Protein product: CATGDVTEAFF.